The present TCR beta chain was sequenced within a study of cytomegalovirus exposure and HLA in healthy donors. The PCR contained 60 Vbeta and 13 Jbeta primers. TCRdb keeps only in-frame clones here, not all; method: immunoSEQ multiplex PCR. The sample includes 100,000 to 150,000 clones, around 82% of them seen just once. In the case of this clone: The antigen remains undetermined.

The CDR3 is 11 amino acids. Germline V gene data show CDR1 as KGHSH and CDR2 as LQKENI. V lost 3 bases to trimming and J lost 8 bases, with 5 bases between them. Study-level results: There were around 160 TCR beta chains listed as cytomegalovirus-associated. Roughly even sequencing depth across donors was the assumption behind the presence/absence analyses. Researchers reported in a later analysis that a missense DCLRE1C variant was tied to TCR beta V- and J-gene trimming.

The chain joins TRBV18 to TRBJ2-1; no clear D gene. This clonotype originated in a middle-aged man in good health and CMV-seronegative. Sequences were obtained from PBMCs. The CDR3 DNA is TGTGCCAGCTCACCTTTCGATGAGCAGTTCTTC. This encodes CASSPFDEQFF.